This T cell receptor beta chain was found in a study of blood T cell repertoires in COVID-19. Study-level information: Samples representing acute and convalescent COVID-19 were sourced from the United States, Italy and Spain. T cells, B-cell-depleted T cells, or PBMCs supplied cDNA or gDNA.

Produced via immunoSEQ multiplex PCR; TCRdb's table is partial and in-frame only. The sample lists some 300,000 clones; 85% to 90% were seen once. CDR3 size: 14 residues. V was trimmed by 5 bases and J by 5 bases, leaving 15 bases between them. Germline CDR1 and CDR2: SEHNR and FQNEAQ (reference sequence). Seattle enrolled patients during active infection and tracked them longitudinally. The TCR comes from a woman in her 40s with COVID-19, enrolled during active disease. The chain has TRBV7-9 and TRBJ2-5, with a tentative D call TRBD1 (6 bases). Sequencing used peripheral blood. The CDR3 DNA reads TGTGCCAGCAGCCGCGGACAGCCGGGGGAGACCCAGTACTTC. This translates into CASSRGQPGETQYF.